This TCR beta chain was found in a study of blood T cell repertoires in COVID-19. Repertoires were generated with immunoSEQ multiplex PCR, while TCRdb's copy carries only in-frame clones and drops some. The sample has around 250,000 clones, 70% to 90% seen once. The CDR3 has 13 amino acids. The V segment lost 4 bases and the J segment 9 bases; nucleotides outside the gene matches: 5. The V gene's germline CDR1 is MNHEY and CDR2 SVGEGT. The chain is built from TRBV6-2 or TRBV6-3 and TRBJ2-4, with TRBD1 matching over 8 bases. This receptor was obtained from a man aged 50 to 59 with active or convalescent COVID-19. The sequencing input was peripheral blood. The CDR3 DNA sequence: TGTGCCAGCAGTTCCACGACAGGGGCCATTCAGTACTTC. It specifies CASSSTTGAIQYF.